These 32 T cell receptor beta chains were all obtained from the same sample, sequenced in a study of spatial heterogeneity in lung cancer. TCRdb used MiXCR to reprocess the 5' RACE reads, holding one entry per CDR3 protein. Of more than 75,000 distinct CDR3 sequences detected, 10% to 15% appear once; the ten largest clones hold around 4.6%. Time point indicated: sample taken at primary tumor resection. Unsorted whole RNA from tumor, nontumor lung or frozen PBMC underwent sequencing. Material: PBMCs, obtained at surgery. These receptor sequences come from a male donor with early-stage non-small cell lung cancer.

This clonotype was seen a few times. The V and J genes are TRBV20-1 and TRBJ2-7; a possible D gene is TRBD2 (6 bases). Deletions cut 2 bases from V and 3 bases from J, with 20 bases between. This CDR3 comprises 16 residues. From germline, CDR1 is DFQATT and CDR2 SNEGSKA (reference sequence). The CDR3 is CSARPSGDLSNYEQYF. In DNA form, the CDR3 reads TGCAGTGCTAGACCGTCGGGGGACCTTTCTAACTACGAGCAGTACTTC.

V and J are TRBV7-2 and TRBJ1-5; D is ambiguous. V was shortened by 3 bases and J by 7 bases, with 7 bases between the two germline ends. Germline-derived CDR1 and CDR2 are SGHTA and FQGNSA. This CDR3 contains 12 residues. The CDR3 is CASSFDGQPQHF. Written as DNA, the CDR3 is TGTGCCAGCAGCTTCGACGGCCAGCCCCAGCATTTT.

This clonotype was detected ten times or more. For the CDR3, the DNA is TGTGCCAGCAGCTCGATCGGGAGGGGAGAGCAGTACTTC. It encodes CASSSIGRGEQYF. The chain is built from TRBV5-4 and TRBJ2-7, with 8 bases identical to TRBD2. The CDR3 sequence is 13 residues long. Germline assignment: CDR1 SGHNT and CDR2 YYREEE (reference sequence). Losses at the gene ends were 3 bases for V and 7 bases for J; bases not matched to a gene: 6. Full variable domain (rest looked up from reference TRBV5-4 and TRBJ2-7): ETGVTQSPTHLIKTRGQQVTLRCSSQSGHNTVSWYQQALGQGPQFIFQYYREEENGRGNFPPRFSGLQFPNYSSELNVNALELDDSALYLCASSSIGRGEQYFGPGTRLTVT.

V is TRBV29-1 and J is TRBJ2-1; 10 bases line up with TRBD1. CDR1 and CDR2 from the germline V gene are SQVTM and ANQGSEA. The CDR3 runs to 14 residues. The J segment lost 8 bases and the V segment lost 6 bases, leaving 10 bases of the junction unmatched. The CDR3 DNA is TGCAGCGTAGAATCCGGAGGACAGGGGGATGAGCAGTTCTTC. It is translated as CSVESGGQGDEQFF.

This clonotype was seen many times. The chain couples TRBV5-1 to TRBJ1-2; D is unresolved. V lost 4 bases and J lost 2, with 6 bases in between. The germline CDR1 and CDR2 sequences are SGHRS and YFSETQ. The CDR3 consists of 12 residues. The CDR3 DNA reads TGCGCCAGCAGCGAAGGGAACTATGGCTACACCTTC. This gives the protein CASSEGNYGYTF. The full variable domain, with the rest looked up from reference TRBV5-1 and TRBJ1-2, is KAGVTQTPRYLIKTRGQQVTLSCSPISGHRSVSWYQQTPGQGLQFLFEYFSETQRNKGNFPGRFSGRQFSNSRSEMNVSTLELGDSALYLCASSEGNYGYTFGSGTRLTVV.

This clonotype has a count of ten or more. The chain couples TRBV9 to TRBJ2-1; 10 bases are a match to TRBD2. CDR3 length: 16 residues. V lost 3 bases and J lost 2; bases outside the gene matches: 5. Germline assignment: CDR1 SGDLS and CDR2 YYNGEE. The DNA of the CDR3 is TGTGCCAGCAGCGGAAGGACTAGCGGACCCTACAATGAGCAGTTCTTC. It specifies CASSGRTSGPYNEQFF.

This sequence joins TRBV18 and TRBJ2-4, with D maybe TRBD1 (6 bases). The V end lost 5 bases, the J end lost 9 bases, and 17 bases lay between the germline ends. This CDR3 comprises 14 residues. Germline assignment: CDR1 KGHSH and CDR2 LQKENI. CDR3 in amino acids: CASSSGQSGGIQYF. The CDR3 region has the DNA TGTGCCAGCTCATCGGGACAATCTGGGGGCATTCAGTACTTC.

V is TRBV2 and J is TRBJ1-1, with D maybe TRBD1 (5 bases). Trimming shortened V by 0 bases and J by 0 bases, and 8 bases separated the two germline ends. CDR1 and CDR2 (germline): SNHLY, FYNNEI. This CDR3 region has 15 residues. CDR3: CASSEARGLNTEAFF. The CDR3 DNA follows: TGTGCCAGCAGTGAAGCTCGGGGACTGAACACTGAAGCTTTCTTT.

This clonotype was detected many times. The CDR3 protein is CASSSTGHTEAFF. The CDR3 DNA sequence: TGTGCCAGCAGCTCGACAGGGCACACTGAAGCTTTCTTT. The chain uses TRBV13 and TRBJ1-1, with TRBD1 matching over 7 bases. Trimming removed 4 bases from V and 3 bases from J; junction bases left unmatched: 2. Germline V gene data show CDR1 as PRHDT and CDR2 as FYEKMQ (reference sequence). There are 13 residues in the CDR3.

The genes are TRBV7-2 and TRBJ2-4; 8 bases match TRBD2. The length of the CDR3 is 17 residues. After removal of 5 bases from V and 0 bases from J, the junction contained 9 bases not matched to a gene. Germline CDR1 SGHTA, CDR2 FQGNSA. Written as DNA, the CDR3 is TGTGCCAGCAGCCCCGGGGGGGGTAGCTTAGCCAAAAACATTCAGTACTTC. Protein: CASSPGGGSLAKNIQYF.

This clonotype was counted between two and nine times. The chain joins TRBV5-1 to TRBJ2-5; D ambiguous. Trimming removed 4 bases from V and 4 bases from J, with 17 bases in between. The CDR3 spans 15 residues. Germline assignment: CDR1 SGHRS and CDR2 YFSETQ. CDR3 residues: CASSVNHGDRETQYF. CDR3 in DNA: TGCGCCAGCAGCGTGAACCATGGGGATCGAGAGACCCAGTACTTC.

The gene calls are TRBV2 and TRBJ2-5; the D is unclear. This CDR3 has 13 residues. V shed 7 bases and J shed 2 bases, with 11 bases lying between them. Per the germline V gene, CDR1 is SNHLY and CDR2 is FYNNEI. The CDR3 bases are TGTGCCAGCACTATGGGAAGGCAAGAGACCCAGTACTTC. This codes for CASTMGRQETQYF.

The chain has TRBV5-4 and TRBJ2-2, with 16 bases identical to TRBD2. V shed 4 bases and J 3 bases; nucleotides not matched to a gene: 9. The CDR3 consists of 19 residues. Germline CDR1 SGHNT, CDR2 YYREEE (reference sequence). The CDR3 protein is CASSKGTSGRAVDTGELFF. The DNA of the CDR3 is TGTGCCAGCAGCAAAGGGACTAGCGGGAGGGCCGTGGACACCGGGGAGCTGTTTTTT.

This clonotype has just one count. J is TRBJ2-7 and V is TRBV27; D is possibly TRBD2 (7 bases). Germline lookup yields CDR1 MNHEY and CDR2 SMNVEV (reference sequence). V was pared by 9 bases and J by 5 bases, with 11 bases between. The CDR3 loop spans 11 amino acids. The chain's CDR3 is CASEGGNEQYF. In DNA form, the CDR3 reads TGTGCCAGTGAGGGGGGGAACGAGCAGTACTTC.

The gene calls are TRBV5-1 and TRBJ2-6; D may be TRBD2 (6 bases). Trimming removed 4 bases at V and 0 bases at J, with 23 bases between. CDR3 size: 20 residues. Per germline, CDR1 SGHRS and CDR2 YFSETQ. CDR3 sequence reads: CASSQSLIAEAPSGANVLTF. CDR3 in DNA: TGCGCCAGCAGCCAATCGTTGATAGCGGAGGCCCCCTCTGGGGCCAACGTCCTGACTTTC.

The chain employs TRBV7-7 and TRBJ2-7; TRBD2 matches at 9 bases. V was pared by 5 bases and J by 6 bases, with 8 bases of the junction left unmatched. CDR1 is SSHAT and CDR2 is FNYEAQ in the germline V gene (reference sequence). This CDR3 is built from 14 residues. The CDR3 loop reads CASSPGAGGVEQYF. CDR3 DNA: TGTGCCAGCAGCCCAGGGGCGGGAGGGGTCGAGCAGTACTTC.

This clonotype has only a few counts. The chain joins TRBV27 to TRBJ2-1; D not certain. V lost 3 bases and J 7 bases, leaving 4 bases between the germline ends. CDR3 length: 11 amino acids. Per the germline V gene, CDR1 is MNHEY and CDR2 is SMNVEV (reference sequence). DNA for the CDR3: TGTGCCAGCAGTTTGGCGAATGAGCAGTTCTTC. This codes for CASSLANEQFF.

The table lists this clonotype with a few counts. The rearrangement uses TRBV27 and TRBJ1-5; the match to TRBD1 covers 9 bases. This CDR3 contains 15 residues. The J segment lost 4 bases and the V segment lost 5 bases, leaving 6 bases of the junction unmatched. CDR1 and CDR2 from the germline V gene are MNHEY and SMNVEV (reference sequence). The chain's CDR3 is CASSPRQGVNQPQHF. The CDR3 DNA sequence: TGTGCCAGCAGTCCACGACAGGGGGTTAATCAGCCCCAGCATTTT.

This clonotype appeared many times. This chain links TRBV12-3 or TRBV12-4 with TRBJ1-3, with D unclear. V was pared by 3 bases and J by 0 bases, with 15 bases between. CDR3 size: 17 residues. The CDR3 nucleotides are TGTGCCAGCAGTTTGACATTGGGCAGTAACTCTGGAAACACCATATATTTT. This sequence encodes CASSLTLGSNSGNTIYF.

The V call is TRBV7-9, the J call TRBJ1-1, with D possibly matching TRBD1 (5 bases). Trimming took off 5 bases at V and 11 bases at J, with 12 bases between the two ends. The CDR3 is made up of 11 amino acids. Germline lookup yields CDR1 SEHNR and CDR2 FQNEAQ (reference sequence). The CDR3 sequence: CASSLDGAAFF. CDR3 DNA sequence: TGTGCCAGCAGCCTAGATGGGGCGGCTTTCTTT.

This clonotype was picked up a small number of times. Written as DNA, the CDR3 is TGTGCCAGCAGCCTTCTATCAGGAAGGACTAGTACTTCCAATGAGCAGTTCTTC. Translating it yields CASSLLSGRTSTSNEQFF. This chain connects TRBV7-9 to TRBJ2-1, with 7 bases lining up with TRBD2. There are 18 residues in the CDR3. Losses at the gene ends were 5 bases for V and 6 bases for J; bases not matched to a gene: 19. Per germline, CDR1 SEHNR and CDR2 FQNEAQ (reference sequence).

Only a few counts were recorded for this clonotype. The chain recombines TRBV10-3 with TRBJ2-3; TRBD2 matches 14 bases. The CDR3 totals 14 residues. Germline V gene data show CDR1 as ENHRY and CDR2 as SYGVKD. Unmatched junction bases numbered 5, after V lost 10 bases and J lost 5 bases. CDR3 sequence (DNA): TGTGCCACCGCGACTAGCGGGGGGGAAGATACGCAGTATTTT. It codes for CATATSGGEDTQYF.

A word on this clonotype: The junction differs from germline at one of its ends, possibly a read error. The V gene is TRBV20-1, the J gene TRBJ2-1, with a possible D match to TRBD2 (5 bases). The CDR3 is made up of 15 amino acids. In germline, CDR1 is DFQATT, CDR2 SNEGSKA (reference sequence). The CDR3: CSARVEPSSYNERFF. CDR3 bases: TGCAGTGCTAGAGTCGAGCCTAGCTCCTATAATGAGCGGTTCTTC.

The chain uses TRBV29-1 and TRBJ2-3; D remains ambiguous. The germline V gene has CDR1 SQVTM and CDR2 ANQGSEA. Trimming took 4 bases from V and 6 from J, leaving 17 bases between them. The length of the CDR3 is 14 residues. In nucleotides, the CDR3 is TGCAGCGTTGTCAAAGCATCCCTTTCGGATACGCAGTATTTT. Protein sequence: CSVVKASLSDTQYF.

Only a few counts were recorded for this clonotype. The rearrangement links TRBV29-1 to TRBJ2-1; TRBD2 matches at 10 bases. The trim removed 2 bases at V and 16 bases at J, leaving 5 bases unmatched. The CDR3 covers 11 residues. Per germline, CDR1 SQVTM and CDR2 ANQGSEA. This CDR3 is CSVEKREGRFF. CDR3 nucleotide sequence: TGCAGCGTTGAAAAGCGGGAGGGCCGATTCTTC.

The rearrangement links TRBV6-5 to TRBJ2-7; D is possibly TRBD1 or TRBD2 (5 bases each). CDR3 length: 13 residues. The V gene lost 2 bases and the J gene lost 6 bases, with 11 bases spanning the gap. From germline, CDR1 is MNHEY and CDR2 SVGAGI. The CDR3 protein is CASSYRGDREQYF. DNA of the CDR3: TGTGCCAGCAGTTACAGGGGAGATCGCGAGCAGTACTTC.

This clonotype was counted at least ten times. This chain links TRBV29-1 with TRBJ1-2; maybe TRBD1 (6 bases). Germline CDR1 SQVTM, CDR2 ANQGSEA. Deletions cut 6 bases from V and 1 base from J, with 18 bases between. The CDR3 is 15 residues long. The CDR3 spells CSVATGSLDNYGYTF. In nucleotides, the CDR3 is TGCAGCGTCGCCACAGGGTCCCTAGATAACTATGGCTACACCTTC.

This clonotype was seen more than once but under ten times. The gene calls are TRBV24-1 and TRBJ1-2, with D unresolved. Germline V gives CDR1 KGHDR, CDR2 SFDVKD. Trimming left V 6 bases short and J 2 bases short, with 9 bases between. CDR3 length: 13 amino acids. CDR3 sequence reads: CATSPGNNYGYTF. CDR3 sequence (DNA): TGTGCCACCAGTCCCGGGAACAACTATGGCTACACCTTC.

V is TRBV11-2 and J is TRBJ2-7; 13 bases fit TRBD2. Germline values: CDR1 SGHAT, CDR2 FQNNGV. Trimming at V came to 5 bases and at J to 3 bases, leaving 4 bases not matched to a gene. CDR3 length: 15 amino acids. Here the CDR3 reads CASSPTSGGFYEQYF. The CDR3 DNA reads TGTGCCAGCAGCCCGACTAGCGGGGGGTTCTACGAGCAGTACTTC.

This clonotype has only a few counts. Here the CDR3 DNA reads TGTGCCAGCAAGAAGACAGGGAGGAATGGAAACACTGAAGCTTTCTTT. The encoded protein is CASKKTGRNGNTEAFF. The chain uses TRBV11-2 and TRBJ1-1; 7 positions match TRBD1. V lost 7 bases, J lost 2 bases, and 13 bases stayed unmatched. Germline loops: CDR1 SGHAT, CDR2 FQNNGV. The CDR3 is 16 amino acids. Based on the CDR3 plus reference TRBV11-2 and TRBJ1-1, the full variable domain is EAGVAQSPRYKIIEKRQSVAFWCNPISGHATLYWYQQILGQGPKLLIQFQNNGVVDDSQLPKDRFSAERLKGVDSTLKIQPAKLEDSAVYLCASKKTGRNGNTEAFFGQGTRLTVV.

This clonotype was seen a few times. V usage is TRBV5-1 and J usage is TRBJ2-1, with 11 bases lining up with TRBD2. The J segment lost 4 bases and the V segment lost 4 bases, leaving 4 bases of the junction unmatched. The CDR3 runs to 15 residues. The germline CDR1 and CDR2 sequences are SGHRS and YFSETQ. The CDR3 spells CASSTTSGGYNEQFF. CDR3 DNA sequence: TGCGCCAGCAGCACCACTAGCGGGGGTTACAATGAGCAGTTCTTC.

This clonotype was counted only a few times. The J gene is TRBJ1-5, the V gene TRBV29-1, with a tentative D call TRBD1 (6 bases). CDR3 length: 13 amino acids. The V end was cut by 8 bases, the J end by 0 bases, with 11 bases between. The germline CDR1 and CDR2 sequences are SQVTM and ANQGSEA. In nucleotides, the CDR3 is TGCAGCCTAACAGGGCCTAGCAATCAGCCCCAGCATTTT. Translating gives CSLTGPSNQPQHF.